This paragraph reports one T cell receptor beta chain. The data originate from a study of blood T cell repertoires in COVID-19. Background on the study: Some COVID-19 samples were acute and others convalescent; all came from the United States, Italy and Spain.

The CDR3 spans 15 residues. Germline assignment: CDR1 SGHDT and CDR2 YYEEEE. Trimming pared 4 bases from V and 7 bases from J, leaving 17 bases between. The table came from immunoSEQ multiplex PCR; TCRdb's copy has only in-frame clones and leaves some out. The sample has approximately 260,000 clones, about nine tenths seen once; the top ten hold roughly 7.8%. The specimen sequenced was peripheral blood. The TCR comes from a man aged 55 to 70 who had recovered from COVID-19. This chain connects TRBV5-6 to TRBJ2-2, with D unclear. CDR3 in DNA: TGTGCCAGCAGCCTTACAAAGTTGTCGGGCGGGGAGCTGTTTTTT. Translated, it gives CASSLTKLSGGELFF.